These 8 T cell receptor beta chains were all obtained from the same sample, sequenced in a study of blood T cell repertoires in COVID-19. Here immunoSEQ multiplex PCR was the method, and the copy in TCRdb shows in-frame clones only, minus some. The table lists under 400,000 clones, more than 70% of them singletons. Sample: peripheral blood. All receptors derive from a woman aged 25 to 39 with COVID-19, enrolled during active disease.

The chain is built from TRBV4-3 and TRBJ2-2; maybe TRBD2 (6 bases). Trimming removed 2 bases at V and 1 base at J, with 17 bases between. CDR3 size: 18 residues. Germline V lookup: CDR1 LGHNA, CDR2 YSLEER. The CDR3 region is CASSQRLIWGENTGELFF. CDR3 nucleotides: TGCGCCAGCAGCCAACGATTAATCTGGGGGGAGAACACCGGGGAGCTGTTTTTT.

The J gene is TRBJ2-5, the V gene TRBV10-2; 10 positions agree with TRBD2. Per the germline V gene, CDR1 is WSHSY and CDR2 is SAAADI. The CDR3 has 13 residues. The trim removed 6 bases at V and 2 bases at J, leaving 0 bases unmatched. Here the CDR3 reads CASRTSGQETQYF. CDR3 DNA sequence: TGCGCCAGCAGGACTAGCGGGCAAGAGACCCAGTACTTC.

The chain recombines TRBV19 with TRBJ1-5; D perhaps matches TRBD1 (5 bases). This CDR3 has 13 amino acids. The ends were cut back, 6 bases at V and 4 bases at J, with 10 bases in the middle. Germline V gives CDR1 LNHDA, CDR2 SQIVND (reference sequence). Written as DNA, the CDR3 is TGTGCCAGTAGCTGGAGGGGAAATCAGCCCCAGCATTTT. It is translated as CASSWRGNQPQHF.

This clone was seen a handful of times. This rearrangement joins TRBV4-2 to TRBJ1-6; 9 bases are a match to TRBD1. J gave up 9 bases and V 1 base, and 7 bases lay outside the gene matches. CDR3 size: 16 residues. CDR1 and CDR2 from the germline V gene are LGHNA and YNFKEQ. The CDR3 loop is CASSQVSGTGSSPLHF. CDR3 bases: TGTGCCAGCAGCCAAGTTTCCGGGACAGGGAGTTCACCCCTCCACTTT.

V and J are TRBV6-5 and TRBJ2-7; TRBD2 matches at 8 bases. J lost 3 bases, V lost 8 bases, and 9 bases had no gene match. In germline, CDR1 is MNHEY, CDR2 SVGAGI. CDR3 length: 14 residues. The CDR3 nucleotides are TGTGCCAGCCGCTCTTACAGCGGGGGCTACGAGCAGTACTTC. Translated, it gives CASRSYSGGYEQYF.

The chain couples TRBV11-2 to TRBJ1-2; D gene uncertain. There are 13 residues in the CDR3. The germline V gene has CDR1 SGHAT and CDR2 FQNNGV. V was trimmed by 7 bases and J by 8 bases, leaving 17 bases between them. CDR3 loop: CASNRAGYGGYTF. The CDR3 region has the DNA TGTGCCAGCAACCGCGCGGGGTACGGCGGCTACACCTTC.

The CDR3 DNA follows: TGTGCCAGCAGCTTGTCCGGCGGACACGGCACCGGGGAGCTGTTTTTT. Translation gives CASSLSGGHGTGELFF. J is TRBJ2-2 and V is TRBV7-8; TRBD1 is a possible D gene (5 bases). Germline V CDR1 and CDR2: SGHVS, FQNEAQ. The CDR3 totals 16 residues. V dropped 3 bases and J dropped 4 bases, with 15 bases sitting between them.

The chain joins TRBV4-1 to TRBJ1-2, with D hard to call. Germline V gives CDR1 MGHRA, CDR2 YSYEKL. The V gene lost 0 bases and the J gene lost 5 bases, with 13 bases spanning the gap. This CDR3 comprises 15 residues. The DNA of the CDR3 is TGCGCCAGCAGCCAAGATGCGGGAGTCCAGTATGGCTACACCTTC. It codes for CASSQDAGVQYGYTF.